The 20 T cell receptor beta chains presented below share a single source sample, sequenced in a study of long-term antiretroviral therapy in people with HIV. Running of the v3.0 immunoSEQ assay took place at survey level. Sequencing was performed with immunoSEQ multiplex PCR; in TCRdb, only in-frame clones are kept and a portion is missing. Of about 34,000 clones in the sample, about four fifths were seen once. This sample comprised unsorted PBMCs, obtained 1.9 years after starting antiretroviral therapy. These receptors came from a man aged 18 to 30 with HIV.

This clone was seen just once. The rearrangement joins TRBV9 to TRBJ2-5, with 8 bases lining up with TRBD1. Germline CDR1 is SGDLS and CDR2 is YYNGEE. J was trimmed by 4 bases and V by 3 bases; bases with no gene match: 5. This CDR3 is built from 14 residues. Here the CDR3 reads CASSADRVPETQYF. DNA of the CDR3: TGTGCCAGCAGCGCGGACAGGGTTCCAGAGACCCAGTACTTC.

On this clone: This sample includes further DNA sequences coding for the same CDR3. CDR3: CASSVEGSYEQYF. The DNA for the CDR3 is TGTGCCAGCAGCGTAGAAGGGAGCTACGAGCAGTACTTC. The rearrangement uses TRBV9 and TRBJ2-7; weak D call: TRBD2 (5 bases). There are 13 residues in the CDR3. Germline V gene lookup returns CDR1 SGDLS and CDR2 YYNGEE. V was shortened by 0 bases and J by 3 bases, with 7 bases between the two germline ends.

This clone showed up just a few times. The V gene is TRBV4-1, the J gene TRBJ2-7; no clear D gene. The CDR3 covers 14 residues. The germline V and J ends were trimmed by 1 base and 3 bases, with 10 bases remaining between them. Germline assignment: CDR1 MGHRA and CDR2 YSYEKL. This chain's CDR3 is CASSQGAADYEQYF. The CDR3 DNA is TGCGCCAGCAGCCAAGGCGCAGCAGACTACGAGCAGTACTTC.

The J gene is TRBJ1-1, the V gene TRBV18; no reliable D call. The length of the CDR3 is 15 residues. Germline loops: CDR1 KGHSH, CDR2 LQKENI. The germline V and J ends were trimmed by 2 bases and 5 bases, with 15 bases remaining between them. CDR3 protein: CASSPSLGGLTEAFF. CDR3 coding DNA: TGTGCCAGCTCACCATCATTAGGAGGGCTGACTGAAGCTTTCTTT.

The CDR3 bases are TGTGCCAGCAGACCACAGGACGCGAACACCGGGGAGCTGTTTTTT. This codes for CASRPQDANTGELFF. V gene TRBV28 combines with J gene TRBJ2-2; tentative D call: TRBD1 (5 bases). The CDR3 runs to 15 residues. Germline CDR1 reads MDHEN; CDR2 reads SYDVKM. The V gene lost 6 bases and the J gene lost 0 bases, with 11 bases spanning the gap.

This clone appeared a single time. The chain joins TRBV2 to TRBJ1-1; D might be TRBD1 (6 bases). Germline CDR1 is SNHLY and CDR2 is FYNNEI. This CDR3 spans 13 amino acids. V was cut by 6 bases and J by 0 bases, with 8 bases left in between. DNA of the CDR3: TGTGCCAGCAGGAGGGGGGTGAACACTGAAGCTTTCTTT. Protein product: CASRRGVNTEAFF.

The CDR3 coding sequence is TGTGCCAGCAGCGCGGACGCGGAAGAGACCCAGTACTTC. Translating it yields CASSADAEETQYF. The V and J genes are TRBV13 and TRBJ2-5; D unclear. V was pared by 5 bases and J by 3 bases, with 10 bases between. Germline values: CDR1 PRHDT, CDR2 FYEKMQ (reference sequence). This CDR3 spans 13 amino acids.

This clone was counted a single time. The chain links TRBV5-4 to TRBJ1-3, with no clear D. The CDR3 covers 12 residues. The germline V gene encodes CDR1 SGHNT and CDR2 YYREEE (reference sequence). The germline V and J ends were trimmed by 4 bases and 4 bases, with 6 bases remaining between them. The DNA of the CDR3 is TGTGCCAGCAGCCCCGGGGGAAACACCATATATTTT. This sequence encodes CASSPGGNTIYF.

The rearrangement uses TRBV7-3 and TRBJ2-3; the D gene is possibly TRBD1 (6 bases). Trimming removed 2 bases from V and 0 bases from J, with 15 bases in between. Germline assignment: CDR1 SGHTA and CDR2 FQGTGA. This CDR3 comprises 17 residues. The CDR3 nucleotides are TGTGCCAGCAGCTTATCGGGCAGGGGTGGGAGCACAGATACGCAGTATTTT. This sequence encodes CASSLSGRGGSTDTQYF. The whole variable domain, filled in from reference TRBV7-3 and TRBJ2-3, reads GAGVSQTPSNKVTEKGKYVELRCDPISGHTALYWYRQSLGQGPEFLIYFQGTGAADDSGLPNDRFFAVRPEGSVSTLKIQRTERGDSAVYLCASSLSGRGGSTDTQYFGPGTRLTVL.

CDR3 sequence: CAISRQGHQETQYF. In DNA, the CDR3 is TGTGCCATCAGTCGACAGGGACATCAAGAGACCCAGTACTTC. The rearrangement links TRBV10-3 to TRBJ2-5; 7 nucleotides agree with TRBD1. After removal of 5 bases from V and 2 bases from J, the junction contained 5 bases not matched to a gene. Germline V gene sequence: CDR1 ENHRY, CDR2 SYGVKD. CDR3 length equals 14 residues.

This rearrangement joins TRBV28 to TRBJ2-1, with D uncertain. Germline CDR1 reads MDHEN; CDR2 reads SYDVKM. Between the trimmed V and J ends, which lost 7 bases and 9 bases, there was a span of 13 bases. The CDR3 totals 12 residues. The CDR3, as DNA: TGTGCCAGCAAAGACCCGAGGAGTGAGCAGTTCTTC. Translation gives CASKDPRSEQFF.

The chain has TRBV4-2 and TRBJ1-4; possibly TRBD1 for D (5 bases). This CDR3 is 18 amino acids long. CDR1 is LGHNA, CDR2 YNFKEQ, per germline. The germline V and J ends were trimmed by 0 bases and 3 bases, with 17 bases remaining between them. DNA of the CDR3: TGTGCCAGCAGCCAAGATCCCGGGGGGGAGAGGGCTAATGAAAAACTGTTTTTT. This gives the protein CASSQDPGGERANEKLFF.

The chain combines TRBV4-2 with TRBJ2-7; 11 nucleotides align to TRBD2. The junction had 1 base not matched to a gene; V was cut back by 2 bases and J by 1 base. The CDR3 is 15 amino acids. CDR1 is LGHNA and CDR2 is YNFKEQ in the germline V gene. The CDR3 bases are TGTGCCAGCAGCCAACTAGCGGGGGGATCCTACGAGCAGTACTTC. Amino acids: CASSQLAGGSYEQYF.

The chain uses TRBV7-8 and TRBJ2-5, with D uncertain. Per the germline V gene, CDR1 is SGHVS and CDR2 is FQNEAQ. Trimming took off 2 bases at V and 10 bases at J, with 11 bases between the two ends. This CDR3 is built from 12 residues. The CDR3 protein is CASSLPPYGQYF. In DNA form, the CDR3 reads TGTGCCAGCAGCTTACCCCCTTATGGCCAGTACTTC.

The genes are TRBV5-1 and TRBJ2-2; D is undetermined. CDR3 length equals 15 residues. V was shortened by 0 bases and J by 0 bases, with 6 bases between the two germline ends. CDR1 and CDR2 (germline): SGHRS, YFSETQ. CDR3 in DNA: TGCGCCAGCAGCTTGGTGGGTTCGAACACCGGGGAGCTGTTTTTT. It yields the protein CASSLVGSNTGELFF. The full variable domain, with the rest looked up from reference TRBV5-1 and TRBJ2-2, is KAGVTQTPRYLIKTRGQQVTLSCSPISGHRSVSWYQQTPGQGLQFLFEYFSETQRNKGNFPGRFSGRQFSNSRSEMNVSTLELGDSALYLCASSLVGSNTGELFFGEGSRLTVL.

This chain links TRBV23-1 with TRBJ2-7; D remains ambiguous. TRBV23-1 is labeled an ORF, and its function is uncertain. This CDR3 is built from 19 residues. The ends were cut back, 2 bases at V and 0 bases at J, with 23 bases in the middle. The CDR3 is CASSQNRGPRVSLSYEQYF. The CDR3 coding sequence is TGCGCCAGCAGTCAAAATCGCGGCCCACGGGTCAGCCTCTCCTACGAGCAGTACTTC.

The DNA of the CDR3 is TGTGCCAGCAGCTTCGGGTCTAACAATGAGCAGTTCTTC. As protein: CASSFGSNNEQFF. The V and J genes are TRBV7-6 and TRBJ2-1; D gene uncertain. CDR3 length: 13 residues. V was pared by 3 bases and J by 5 bases, with 8 bases between. The germline CDR1 and CDR2 sequences are SGHVS and FNYEAQ.

This chain links TRBV5-1 with TRBJ1-1; 9 nucleotides align to TRBD1. In germline, CDR1 is SGHRS, CDR2 YFSETQ. The CDR3 loop spans 16 amino acids. The V segment lost 4 bases and the J segment 2 bases; nucleotides outside the gene matches: 9. The CDR3 sequence: CASSIHRDRANTEAFF. As DNA, the CDR3 is TGCGCCAGCAGCATACACCGGGACAGGGCAAACACTGAAGCTTTCTTT.

The V call is TRBV19, the J call TRBJ1-5; D remains ambiguous. Germline V gene sequence: CDR1 LNHDA, CDR2 SQIVND (reference sequence). There are 15 residues in the CDR3. Trimming pared 3 bases from V and 1 base from J, leaving 10 bases between. CDR3 bases: TGTGCCAGTAGTATCGGACGCTGGAGCAATCAGCCCCAGCATTTT. The encoded protein is CASSIGRWSNQPQHF.

The chain employs TRBV25-1 and TRBJ1-2; D is undetermined. Germline CDR1 reads MGHDK; CDR2 reads SYGVNS. The CDR3 covers 16 residues. V was clipped by 4 bases and J by 0 bases, with 15 bases between them. Here the CDR3 DNA reads TGTGCCAGCAGTGGGAGCTCGGCCGGAACTAACTATGGCTACACCTTC. Translation gives CASSGSSAGTNYGYTF.